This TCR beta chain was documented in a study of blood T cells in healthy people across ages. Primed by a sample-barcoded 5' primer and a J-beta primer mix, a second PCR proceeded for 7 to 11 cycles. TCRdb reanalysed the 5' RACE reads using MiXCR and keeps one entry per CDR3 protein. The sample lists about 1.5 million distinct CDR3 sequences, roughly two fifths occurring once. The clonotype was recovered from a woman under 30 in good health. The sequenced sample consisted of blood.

CDR3 sequence: CAISEGGYEQFF. For the CDR3, the DNA is TGTGCCATCAGTGAGGGGGGCTACGAGCAGTTCTTC. The chain joins TRBV10-3 to TRBJ2-1; possibly TRBD1 for D (6 bases). Germline loops: CDR1 ENHRY, CDR2 SYGVKD. There are 12 residues in the CDR3. V lost 2 bases, J lost 10 bases, and 9 bases lay in between.